This TCR beta chain was recorded in a study of CD8 T cells in ankylosing spondylitis. Study-wide findings and caveats: Earlier studies detected some motif variants in reactive arthritis synovial fluid and blood. What seemed typical of ankylosing spondylitis blood was a TCR beta motif built from roughly eight highly homologous variants. Clones tied to disease were said to be significantly enriched in matched ankylosing spondylitis synovial fluid.

There are a few counts of this clonotype. Its specificity is unknown. Libraries of TCR beta came from quantitative 5'-RACE with molecular barcodes. TCRdb re-called the 5' RACE reads through MiXCR, storing one row per CDR3 protein. This sample yields fewer than 750,000 distinct CDR3 sequences, of which 19% are seen a single time; under 20% belongs to the top ten. The origin of this receptor is a male donor with ankylosing spondylitis. Sequencing used blood, either unsorted or a sorted T cell fraction (not recorded which).

This CDR3 reads CASSSPGQGASGELFF. The CDR3 nucleotides read TGCGCCAGCAGCTCCCCGGGACAGGGGGCGTCCGGGGAGCTGTTTTTT. V is TRBV5-1 and J is TRBJ2-2; 12 bases match TRBD1. With 3 bases clipped from V and 6 bases from J, the junction kept 6 bases outside the gene matches. The CDR3 loop spans 16 amino acids. CDR1 and CDR2 from the germline V gene are SGHRS and YFSETQ.